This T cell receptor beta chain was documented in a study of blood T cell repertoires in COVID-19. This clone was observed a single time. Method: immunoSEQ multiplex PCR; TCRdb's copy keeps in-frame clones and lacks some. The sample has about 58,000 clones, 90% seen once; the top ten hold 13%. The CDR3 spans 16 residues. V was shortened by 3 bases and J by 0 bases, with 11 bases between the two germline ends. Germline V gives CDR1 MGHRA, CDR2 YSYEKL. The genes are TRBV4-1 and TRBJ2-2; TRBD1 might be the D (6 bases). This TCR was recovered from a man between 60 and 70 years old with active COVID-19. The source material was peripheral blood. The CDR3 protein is CASSQAGTSNTGELFF. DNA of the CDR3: TGCGCCAGCAGCCAGGCCGGGACATCGAACACCGGGGAGCTGTTTTTT.